This TCR beta chain was identified during a study of control samples from healthy donors and cancer patients. The repertoire was sequenced with immunoSEQ multiplex PCR; TCRdb's copy has only in-frame clones and lacks some. The sample has around 12,000 clones, roughly 93% seen once. From germline, CDR1 is SEHNR and CDR2 FQNEAQ (reference sequence). There are 16 residues in the CDR3. The ends lost 1 base at V and 1 base at J; junction bases unmatched: 5. The sample was PBMCs. This sequence originates from a man older than 75 with lung cancer. The chain couples TRBV7-9 to TRBJ2-5; 8 positions agree with TRBD1. The DNA of the CDR3 is TGTGCCAGCAGCTTAGGGGCTGGGACAGGCCAAGAGACCCAGTACTTC. It encodes CASSLGAGTGQETQYF.